One and the same sample provided the 8 T cell receptor beta chains below, sequenced in a study of PD-1 blockade in classical Hodgkin lymphoma. All patients relapsed after autologous stem cell transplantation, and brentuximab vedotin exposure varied. The data were produced by immunoSEQ multiplex PCR, yet TCRdb's version contains in-frame clones alone and is incomplete. In the table there are 53,000 or so clones, roughly 80% of which are singletons. Sequencing used peripheral blood mononuclear cells (PBMCs), obtained at baseline. The receptor source for this set is a human donor with classical Hodgkin lymphoma.

The gene calls are TRBV6-1 and TRBJ2-1; no firm D call. Per the germline V gene, CDR1 is MNHNS and CDR2 is SASEGT. The CDR3 extends over 15 amino acids. Trimming stripped 0 bases from V and 5 bases from J, with 11 bases between. CDR3 residues: CASSEALRIDNEQFF. DNA for the CDR3: TGTGCCAGCAGTGAAGCACTGCGGATAGACAATGAGCAGTTCTTC.

The chain employs TRBV11-2 and TRBJ2-2; D is undetermined. Germline CDR1 and CDR2: SGHAT and FQNNGV. Trimming stripped 5 bases from V and 0 bases from J, with 16 bases between. This CDR3 is built from 17 residues. This CDR3 is CASSPLPSIANTGELFF. CDR3 coding DNA: TGTGCCAGCAGCCCACTTCCTTCTATTGCGAACACCGGGGAGCTGTTTTTT.

In this sample, this clone turned up many times. The chain links TRBV19 to TRBJ2-1, with TRBD2 identical over 10 bases. This CDR3 is built from 15 residues. The V gene's germline CDR1 is LNHDA and CDR2 SQIVND (reference sequence). Trimming cost V 6 bases and J 8 bases; bases outside gene matches: 10. The CDR3 region is CASSSGASGSHEQFF. In nucleotides, the CDR3 is TGTGCCAGTAGCTCGGGGGCTAGCGGGAGCCATGAGCAGTTCTTC.

The genes are TRBV4-1 and TRBJ2-3; unclear D gene. There are 15 residues in the CDR3. Germline V gene data show CDR1 as MGHRA and CDR2 as YSYEKL. The germline V and J ends were trimmed by 0 bases and 8 bases, with 15 bases remaining between them. The CDR3 region is CASSQDEAAVGTQYF. CDR3 in DNA: TGCGCCAGCAGCCAAGATGAGGCGGCAGTGGGTACGCAGTATTTT.

The chain combines TRBV7-9 with TRBJ2-5; the match to TRBD1 covers 10 bases. This CDR3 has 15 residues. The junction had 7 bases not matched to a gene; V was cut back by 5 bases and J by 4 bases. Germline-derived CDR1 and CDR2 are SEHNR and FQNEAQ (reference sequence). The CDR3 spells CASSAGQGGRETQYF. In DNA, the CDR3 is TGTGCCAGCAGCGCAGGACAGGGGGGTAGAGAGACCCAGTACTTC.

This clone has just a few counts. This chain connects TRBV7-6 to TRBJ1-3; the D is unclear. The length of the CDR3 is 14 residues. Trimming removed 5 bases at V and 1 base at J, with 9 bases between. Germline V gene data show CDR1 as SGHVS and CDR2 as FNYEAQ. The CDR3 protein is CASSPMGSGNTIYF. CDR3 nucleotides: TGTGCCAGCAGCCCAATGGGTTCTGGAAACACCATATATTTT.

The rearrangement uses TRBV13 and TRBJ2-1, with 11 bases aligning to TRBD2. Germline CDR1 is PRHDT and CDR2 is FYEKMQ (reference sequence). After removal of 4 bases from V and 4 bases from J, the junction contained 9 bases not matched to a gene. CDR3 size: 17 residues. The chain's CDR3 is CASSSFVAGGAYNEQFF. Written as DNA, the CDR3 is TGTGCCAGCAGCTCTTTCGTAGCGGGAGGGGCGTACAATGAGCAGTTCTTC.

This clone has just one count. The chain is built from TRBV5-1 and TRBJ2-7; 10 bases are a match to TRBD2. This CDR3 is built from 15 residues. Losses at the gene ends were 6 bases for V and 7 bases for J; bases not matched to a gene: 13. Germline CDR1 reads SGHRS; CDR2 reads YFSETQ. CDR3 sequence (DNA): TGCGCCAGCAACCTGCGGCTAGCGGGAGTTGATGAGCAGTACTTC. Its protein product is CASNLRLAGVDEQYF.